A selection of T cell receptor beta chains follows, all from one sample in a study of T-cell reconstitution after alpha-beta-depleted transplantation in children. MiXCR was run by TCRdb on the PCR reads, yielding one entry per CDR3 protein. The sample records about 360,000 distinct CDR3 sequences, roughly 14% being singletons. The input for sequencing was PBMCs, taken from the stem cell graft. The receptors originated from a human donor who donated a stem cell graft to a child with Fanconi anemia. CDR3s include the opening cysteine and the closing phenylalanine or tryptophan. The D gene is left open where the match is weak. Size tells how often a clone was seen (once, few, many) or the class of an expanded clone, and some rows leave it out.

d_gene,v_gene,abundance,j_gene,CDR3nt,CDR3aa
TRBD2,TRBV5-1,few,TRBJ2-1,TGCGCCAGCAGCTTGGCGGGGGGGGCCGAAGTCGATGAGCAGTTCTTC,CASSLAGGAEVDEQFF
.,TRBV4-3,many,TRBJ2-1,TGCGCCAGCAGCCAAGATTATGGCATTGCATACAATGAGCAGTTCTTC,CASSQDYGIAYNEQFF
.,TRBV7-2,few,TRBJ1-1,TGTGCCAGCAGCCCCCCCTTCCAATTGCATGCTTTCTTT,CASSPPFQLHAFF
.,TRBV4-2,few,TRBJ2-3,TGTGCCAGCAGCCAAGAGGGCGGGGAACTCACAGATACGCAGTATTTT,CASSQEGGELTDTQYF
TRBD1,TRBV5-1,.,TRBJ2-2,TGCGCCAGCGGGGGACAGCAGATCACCGGGGAGCTGTTTTTT,CASGGQQITGELFF
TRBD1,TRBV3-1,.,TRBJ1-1,TGTGCCAGCAGCCAAGGCTTGACAGGGACTGAAGCTTTCTTT,CASSQGLTGTEAFF
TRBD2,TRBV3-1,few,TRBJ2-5,TGTGCCAGCAGCCAAGATTCGTCTAGCGGGGGAGAGACCCAGTACTTC,CASSQDSSSGGETQYF
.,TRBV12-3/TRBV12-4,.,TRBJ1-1,TGTGCCAGCACCGCCCCCTATCAGAACACTGAAGCTTTCTTT,CASTAPYQNTEAFF
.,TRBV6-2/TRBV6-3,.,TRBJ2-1,TGTGCCAGCAGTTACCCGACCGACAATGAGCAGTTCTTC,CASSYPTDNEQFF
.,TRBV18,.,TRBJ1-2,TGTGCCAGCTCACAAGGGTTTCGTGGCTACACCTTC,CASSQGFRGYTF
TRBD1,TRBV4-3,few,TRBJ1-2,TGCGCCAGCAGCCAAGATCCCGGGACAGGGGTTCATCACTATGGCTACACCTTC,CASSQDPGTGVHHYGYTF
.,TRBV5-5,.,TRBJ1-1,TGTGCCAGCACCAATCACGGGACTCGGAACACTGAAGCTTTCTTT,CASTNHGTRNTEAFF
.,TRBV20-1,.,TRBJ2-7,TGCAGTGCCCCCAAGTACAGCTCCTACGAGCAGTACTTC,CSAPKYSSYEQYF
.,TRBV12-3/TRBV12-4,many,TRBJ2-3,TGTGCCAGCAGTCCCGGGGGTAACACAGATACGCAGTATTTT,CASSPGGNTDTQYF
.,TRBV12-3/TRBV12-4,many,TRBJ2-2,TGTGCCAGCAGTTGGGCCGACCGGAACACCGGGGAGCTGTTTTTT,CASSWADRNTGELFF
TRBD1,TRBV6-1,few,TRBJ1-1,TGTGCCAGCAGCGATCCGGGACAGGAGGAAACGGCTTTCTTT,CASSDPGQEETAFF
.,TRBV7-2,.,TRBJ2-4,TGTGCCAGCAGAGACAGAGCCAAAAACATTCAGTACTTC,CASRDRAKNIQYF
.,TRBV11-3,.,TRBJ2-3,TGTGCCAGCAGCATTCAGACAGAAGATACGCAGTATTTT,CASSIQTEDTQYF
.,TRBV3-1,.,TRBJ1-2,TGTGCCAGCAGCCAGTTCGCTGAGGGGACGAGTCGTGGCTACACCTTC,CASSQFAEGTSRGYTF
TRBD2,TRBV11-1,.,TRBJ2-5,TGTGCCAGCAGCTTAAACCGAGGAAGCGGGGGACATCAAGAGACCCAGTACTTC,CASSLNRGSGGHQETQYF